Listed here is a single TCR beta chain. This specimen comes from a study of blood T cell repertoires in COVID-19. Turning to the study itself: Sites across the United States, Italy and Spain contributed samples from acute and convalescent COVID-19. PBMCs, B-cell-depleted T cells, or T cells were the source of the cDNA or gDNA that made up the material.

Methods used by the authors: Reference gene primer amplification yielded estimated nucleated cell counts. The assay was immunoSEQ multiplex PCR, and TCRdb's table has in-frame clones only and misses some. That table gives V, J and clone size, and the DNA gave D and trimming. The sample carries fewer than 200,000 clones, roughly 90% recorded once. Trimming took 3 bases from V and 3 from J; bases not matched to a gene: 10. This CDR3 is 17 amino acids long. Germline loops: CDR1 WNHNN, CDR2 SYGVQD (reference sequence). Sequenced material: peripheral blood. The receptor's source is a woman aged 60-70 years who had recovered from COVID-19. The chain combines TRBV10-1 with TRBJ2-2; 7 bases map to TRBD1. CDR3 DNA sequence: TGCGCCAGCAGTGACCCAAGACAGGGTCTTGACACCGGGGAGCTGTTTTTT. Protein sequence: CASSDPRQGLDTGELFF.